This T cell receptor (beta chain) was documented in a study of T cell responses to AZD1222 COVID-19 vaccine. Study-wide results and caveats: Sampling captured repertoires only after the peak T cell response. Nearly half of the spike-specific TCRs reportedly recognize variant regions that carry no mutations. CD4 TCRs linked to vaccination spanned spike, dominating at 160-218 and 743-854.

In the case of this clone: Its matching antigen is unknown.

The method was immunoSEQ multiplex PCR; TCRdb's version includes in-frame clones alone and lacks a portion of them. The table lists about 180,000 clones, over 85% of them singletons. Sequencing used peripheral blood, obtained on day 0 of AZD1222 vaccination. This clonotype was obtained from an adult in good health.

The CDR3 DNA sequence: TGCGCCAGCAGCTTTGGTTCGTTTGCTAGCGGACAGTACGAGCAGTACTTC. It is translated as CASSFGSFASGQYEQYF. The chain employs TRBV5-1 and TRBJ2-7; perhaps TRBD2 as D (7 bases). Trimming took off 2 bases at V and 4 bases at J, with 22 bases between the two ends. This CDR3 region has 17 residues. CDR1 is SGHRS, CDR2 YFSETQ, per germline.